This T cell receptor (beta chain) was captured in a study of beta chain features in type 1 diabetes. Findings of the study overall: There was a moderate but significant shortening of TCRB CDR3s in all four CD4+ subsets of Type 1 diabetes patients. The cDNA sequencing approach could over-represent high-TCR-expressing cells. A closer apparent resemblance between naive, central memory and Treg TCRB repertoires was seen in patients than in healthy donors.

Cell sorting via CD45RO/CCR7/CD25/CD127/CD95/CD27 was performed to obtain CD4+ naive, central memory, regulatory and stem cell-like memory cells. A word on this clone: Its target is not known.

TCRB transcripts that were expressed got sequenced, as all of the isolated RNA had been reverse transcribed. Sequencing of naive, central memory and regulatory T cell samples gave an average of about 3.57 million reads. Sequencing was performed with immunoSEQ multiplex PCR; in TCRdb, only in-frame clones are kept and a portion is missing. This sample has about 300,000 clones, with less than 15% found just once. The CDR3 contains 16 residues. Germline V gene data show CDR1 as SGHRS and CDR2 as YFSETQ. The ends were cut back, 4 bases at V and 0 bases at J, with 13 bases in the middle. Sequenced material: naive CD4+ T cells from blood. The origin of this receptor is a woman under 30 with type 1 diabetes. V gene TRBV5-1 combines with J gene TRBJ2-2; the D gene is possibly TRBD1 (6 bases). CDR3: CASSPTGATNTGELFF. The CDR3 bases are TGCGCCAGCAGCCCGACAGGAGCGACGAACACCGGGGAGCTGTTTTTT. The whole variable domain, filled in from reference TRBV5-1 and TRBJ2-2, reads KAGVTQTPRYLIKTRGQQVTLSCSPISGHRSVSWYQQTPGQGLQFLFEYFSETQRNKGNFPGRFSGRQFSNSRSEMNVSTLELGDSALYLCASSPTGATNTGELFFGEGSRLTVL.